This entry concerns a single T cell receptor (beta chain). Its target is not known. This sample is drawn from a study of monozygotic twins with cystic fibrosis. The repertoire was sequenced with immunoSEQ multiplex PCR; TCRdb's copy has only in-frame clones and lacks some. Of 15,000 to 25,000 clones in the sample, roughly nine tenths were seen once. The CDR3 has 16 amino acids. CDR1 SGHTA and CDR2 FQGNSA come from the germline V gene. The V segment lost 1 base and the J segment 0 bases; nucleotides outside the gene matches: 1. Study-wide findings and caveats: V usage most resembled the co-twin in 13 of 16 pairs. No link emerged between shared CDR3 counts and age, concordance or severity.

Sample: blood. The receptor's source is a girl aged 2-10 years with cystic fibrosis. V and J are TRBV7-2 and TRBJ1-2; TRBD1 aligns across 11 bases. The CDR3 spells CASSLGTGGSNYGYTF. The CDR3 nucleotides read TGTGCCAGCAGCTTAGGGACAGGGGGCTCTAACTATGGCTACACCTTC. Looking up the rest from reference TRBV7-2 and TRBJ1-2 gives the full variable domain: GAGVSQSPSNKVTEKGKDVELRCDPISGHTALYWYRQSLGQGLEFLIYFQGNSAPDKSGLPSDRFSAERTGGSVSTLTIQRTQQEDSAVYLCASSLGTGGSNYGYTFGSGTRLTVV.